Listed below are T cell receptor beta chains from one sample, sequenced in a study of blood T cell repertoires in COVID-19. Sequenced by immunoSEQ multiplex PCR; TCRdb stores in-frame clones only, minus some. Seen here are approximately 29,000 clones, 85% observed once, and the top ten hold 17%. The sample comprised peripheral blood. These receptors originate from a woman aged 55-75 years with active COVID-19. The CDR3 runs from the conserved cysteine through the conserved F or W. Fields, in order: J gene, V gene, D gene, clone size, CDR3 DNA, CDR3 protein. A D gene is named only where the DNA matches it firmly. The size entry is marked missing in some rows and otherwise reads once, few, many or a size class.

TRBJ2-7 | TRBV18 | TRBD1 | once | TGTGCCAGCTCGAGCGGGACAGGGGGTCTTAGCTACGAGCAGTACTTC | CASSSGTGGLSYEQYF
TRBJ2-5 | TRBV5-1 | TRBD2 | . | TGCGCCAGCTCCCCGGGACGGGAGGGAGAGACCCAGTACTTC | CASSPGREGETQYF
TRBJ1-2 | TRBV19 | . | . | TGTGCCAGTAGTAGTGGGAGTGGCGATGGCTACACCTTC | CASSSGSGDGYTF
TRBJ2-7 | TRBV6-5 | TRBD2 | . | TGTGCCAGCAGTTCTCTGAGCGGGGGGGCCTACGAGCAGTACTTC | CASSSLSGGAYEQYF
TRBJ1-2 | TRBV19 | . | . | TGTGCCAGTAGTATTGGGCTGAACTATGGCTACACCTTC | CASSIGLNYGYTF
TRBJ2-6 | TRBV24-1 | TRBD1 | once | TGTGCCACCAGTGACGGCTTACAGGGGGCGCTTGGGGCCAACGTCCTGACTTTC | CATSDGLQGALGANVLTF
TRBJ2-7 | TRBV20-1 | TRBD2 | . | TGCAGTGCTAGTGCCTCTAGCGGGAGTCCCTACGAGCAGTACTTC | CSASASSGSPYEQYF
TRBJ2-3 | TRBV9 | . | once | TGTGCCAGCAGCGTAGCACTAGCCCCCACAGATACGCAGTATTTT | CASSVALAPTDTQYF
TRBJ2-5 | TRBV10-3 | . | . | TGTGCCATCAGTGAGCCCAAAGAGACCCAGTACTTC | CAISEPKETQYF
TRBJ1-1 | TRBV10-2 | . | . | TGCGCCAGCAGTGAGTTCGGGGAATACACTGAAGCTTTCTTT | CASSEFGEYTEAFF
TRBJ1-4 | TRBV5-6 | . | . | TGTGCCAGCAGCTTGGGTAAGGGGCGGACTAATGAAAAACTGTTTTTT | CASSLGKGRTNEKLFF
TRBJ2-1 | TRBV3-1/TRBV3-2 | TRBD2 | . | TGTGCCAGCAGCCAGGCAGGACTAGCGGGGGGAGGAGCCGGGTTCTTC | CASSQAGLAGGGAGFF
TRBJ2-7 | TRBV9 | TRBD1 | . | TGTGCCAGCAGCATACCGGGAACAGGGGGCGAGCAGTACTTC | CASSIPGTGGEQYF
TRBJ2-2 | TRBV29-1 | . | . | TGCAGCGTTGACGGCGGAGGGGCCACCGGGGAGCTGTTTTTT | CSVDGGGATGELFF
TRBJ1-5 | TRBV12-3/TRBV12-4 | TRBD1 | . | TGTGCCAGCAGTAGACAGGGCCTGCCCCAGCATTTT | CASSRQGLPQHF
TRBJ2-1 | TRBV2 | TRBD2 | . | TGTGCCAGCAGTGGGGGGGGTTGGCAGGGCAATGAGCAGTTCTTC | CASSGGGWQGNEQFF
TRBJ1-2 | TRBV2 | TRBD1 | . | TGTGCCAGCAGCCGGACAGGGGGAGGCTATGGCTACACCTTC | CASSRTGGGYGYTF
TRBJ2-7 | TRBV6-5 | . | . | TGTGCCAGCAGTTACTTAGGGGGGGGAGGCGAGCAGTACTTC | CASSYLGGGGEQYF
TRBJ1-1 | TRBV27 | TRBD1 | . | TGTGCCAGCAGTTTCGGGACCAGGGGGCGCGGAACTGAAGCTTTCTTT | CASSFGTRGRGTEAFF
TRBJ1-2 | TRBV6-5 | . | once | TGTGCCAGCAGGAGAGGGGGAGAGAACTATGGCTACACCTTC | CASRRGGENYGYTF
TRBJ1-2 | TRBV25-1 | . | . | TGTGCCAGCAGTGAATCAGGCAGGGCGGGGGGCTACACCTTC | CASSESGRAGGYTF
TRBJ1-2 | TRBV19 | . | . | TGTGCCAGTAGGTCCCTTTTGGGACTAAACTATGGCTACACCTTC | CASRSLLGLNYGYTF